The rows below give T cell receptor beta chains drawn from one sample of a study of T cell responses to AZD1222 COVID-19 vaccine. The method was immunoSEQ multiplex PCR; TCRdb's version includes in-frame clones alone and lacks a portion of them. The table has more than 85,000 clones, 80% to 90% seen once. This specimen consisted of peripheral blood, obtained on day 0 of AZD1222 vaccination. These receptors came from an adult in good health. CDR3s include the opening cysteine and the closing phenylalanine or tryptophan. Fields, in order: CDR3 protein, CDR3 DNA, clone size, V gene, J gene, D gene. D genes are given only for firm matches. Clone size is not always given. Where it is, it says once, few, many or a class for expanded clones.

cdr3_aa: CASSLEGPTSGNTIYF
cdr3_nt: TGCGCCAGCAGCTTGGAAGGACCTACCTCTGGAAACACCATATATTTT
clone_size: -
v_call: TRBV5-1
j_call: TRBJ1-3
d_call: -

cdr3_aa: CARPRDRNSGNTIYF
cdr3_nt: TGTGCCCGCCCTCGGGATAGAAACTCTGGAAACACCATATATTTT
clone_size: once
v_call: TRBV27
j_call: TRBJ1-3
d_call: -

cdr3_aa: CASSLGGFSSPLHF
cdr3_nt: TGTGCCAGCAGCTTAGGCGGCTTCTCTTCACCCCTCCACTTT
clone_size: -
v_call: TRBV7-2
j_call: TRBJ1-6
d_call: -

cdr3_aa: CSVTGTANTEAFF
cdr3_nt: TGCAGCGTGACAGGGACAGCGAACACTGAAGCTTTCTTT
clone_size: -
v_call: TRBV29-1
j_call: TRBJ1-1
d_call: TRBD1

cdr3_aa: CASSLGLAEQTQYF
cdr3_nt: TGCGCCAGCAGCCTCGGACTAGCTGAGCAGACCCAGTACTTC
clone_size: -
v_call: TRBV4-3
j_call: TRBJ2-5
d_call: TRBD2

cdr3_aa: CASSITSGVDGELFF
cdr3_nt: TGTGCCAGCAGCATCACTAGCGGGGTAGACGGGGAGCTGTTTTTT
clone_size: -
v_call: TRBV7-3
j_call: TRBJ2-2
d_call: TRBD2

cdr3_aa: CASSYGQGALNGYTF
cdr3_nt: TGTGCCAGCAGTTACGGACAGGGGGCGCTGAATGGCTACACCTTC
clone_size: -
v_call: TRBV6-6
j_call: TRBJ1-2
d_call: TRBD1

cdr3_aa: CASSPSLEQYF
cdr3_nt: TGTGCCAGCAGCCCCTCCCTCGAGCAGTACTTC
clone_size: -
v_call: TRBV7-8
j_call: TRBJ2-7
d_call: -

cdr3_aa: CATKGNTGDYGYTF
cdr3_nt: TGTGCCACCAAGGGAAATACGGGGGACTATGGCTACACCTTC
clone_size: once
v_call: TRBV24-1
j_call: TRBJ1-2
d_call: -

cdr3_aa: CASSQRTGAGELFF
cdr3_nt: TGTGCCAGCAGCCAGAGGACGGGCGCCGGGGAGCTGTTTTTT
clone_size: -
v_call: TRBV4-2
j_call: TRBJ2-2
d_call: -

cdr3_aa: CASQFGSSYEQYF
cdr3_nt: TGTGCCAGCCAATTTGGGAGCTCCTACGAGCAGTACTTC
clone_size: -
v_call: TRBV6-5
j_call: TRBJ2-7
d_call: -

cdr3_aa: CASSQGRPQGARETQYF
cdr3_nt: TGTGCCAGCAGCCAAGGCCGACCGCAGGGGGCGCGGGAGACCCAGTACTTC
clone_size: -
v_call: TRBV3-1/TRBV3-2
j_call: TRBJ2-5
d_call: TRBD1

cdr3_aa: CTSSLEKAVGTDTQYF
cdr3_nt: TGCACCAGCAGTCTGGAAAAGGCGGTGGGCACAGATACGCAGTATTTT
clone_size: -
v_call: TRBV1
j_call: TRBJ2-3
d_call: -

cdr3_aa: CASSIPGHRSDEQFF
cdr3_nt: TGTGCCAGCAGTATACCGGGACACAGGTCAGATGAGCAGTTCTTC
clone_size: -
v_call: TRBV6-5
j_call: TRBJ2-1
d_call: -

cdr3_aa: CASSVVSDREQFF
cdr3_nt: TGTGCCAGCAGCGTCGTTTCGGACAGGGAGCAGTTCTTC
clone_size: once
v_call: TRBV9
j_call: TRBJ2-1
d_call: TRBD1